A selection of T cell receptor beta chains follows, all from one sample in a study of blood T cell repertoires in COVID-19. The repertoire was sequenced with immunoSEQ multiplex PCR; TCRdb's copy has only in-frame clones and lacks some. The sample includes around 250,000 clones, under 95% of them seen just once. The source material was PBMCs or T cells enriched from blood (not recorded which). These TCRs come from a man aged 40-49 years who had been exposed to COVID-19. Each CDR3 is given with its conserved first and last residue. Fields, in order: D gene, J gene, V gene, CDR3 DNA, CDR3 protein. A D gene is named only where the DNA matches it firmly.

>-|TRBJ2-7|TRBV30
TGTGCCTGGAGTGGCGTATACGAGCAGTACTTC
CAWSGVYEQYF
>TRBD1|TRBJ1-2|TRBV9
TGTGCCAGCAGCGTAGCGGACGGACAGGGAGACTATGGCTACACCTTC
CASSVADGQGDYGYTF
>TRBD1|TRBJ1-2|TRBV5-4
TGTGCCAGCAGCTCTGAGGGACAGGGGGCCGAGGGCTACACCTTC
CASSSEGQGAEGYTF
>-|TRBJ2-2|TRBV30
TGTGCCTGGGCCCGGAGGACCACCGGGGAGCTGTTTTTT
CAWARRTTGELFF
>TRBD2|TRBJ2-7|TRBV9
TGTGCCAGCAGTCCTAGCGGGAGTAACTACGAGCAGTACTTC
CASSPSGSNYEQYF
>-|TRBJ1-5|TRBV27
TGTGCCAGCGGTCCACATAGCAATCAGCCCCAGCATTTT
CASGPHSNQPQHF
>-|TRBJ1-2|TRBV7-9
TGTGCCAGCAGCGGCGACGGGGGAGGCGACTATGGCTACACCTTC
CASSGDGGGDYGYTF
>-|TRBJ2-3|TRBV20-1
TGCAGTGCAAGTAAGGGGGGCACAGATACGCAGTATTTT
CSASKGGTDTQYF
>-|TRBJ2-1|TRBV9
TGTGCCAGCAGCGTCCAGGACTACCCCCCGGGCTCCTACAATGAGCAGTTCTTC
CASSVQDYPPGSYNEQFF
>TRBD2|TRBJ2-2|TRBV11-3
TGTGCCAGCAGCTCGTATACTAGCGGGAGGAACACCGGGGAGCTGTTTTTT
CASSSYTSGRNTGELFF
>TRBD1|TRBJ1-4|TRBV4-1
TGCGCCAGCAGCCCTTCCCCGGGACAGGGGGCTGGACTGTTTTTT
CASSPSPGQGAGLFF
>-|TRBJ2-1|TRBV25-1
TGTGCCAGCAGTGTTGCAGGGGTAATCCATGAGCAGTTCTTC
CASSVAGVIHEQFF
>TRBD1|TRBJ1-1|TRBV29-1
TGCAGCGTTGATCCGGCAGGGGGCGTGACTGAAGCTTTCTTT
CSVDPAGGVTEAFF
>-|TRBJ1-2|TRBV5-4
TGTGCCAGCACTTTACAGGGACGCTATGGCTACACCTTC
CASTLQGRYGYTF
>TRBD1|TRBJ1-5|TRBV6-5
TGTGCCAGCACAAAGGGACAGAGCAATCAGCCCCAGCATTTT
CASTKGQSNQPQHF
>-|TRBJ1-1|TRBV18
TGTGCCAGCTCCCTGTCGGAGTCCCGGGGCACTGAAGCTTTCTTT
CASSLSESRGTEAFF
>-|TRBJ2-1|TRBV20-1
TGCAGTGCTAGTATAGCGGATAGCTCCTACAATGAGCAGTTCTTC
CSASIADSSYNEQFF
>-|TRBJ2-3|TRBV9
TGTGCCAGCAGCGTAGATCAGGGGCCCCAGTATTTT
CASSVDQGPQYF
>TRBD1|TRBJ1-1|TRBV6-1
TGTGCCAGCAGTGCCAACAGGGGGCGAACCCTGAACACTGAAGCTTTCTTT
CASSANRGRTLNTEAFF
>TRBD1|TRBJ1-5|TRBV27
TGTGCCAGCAGTTTGACGGGACAGGGAGGCGGTCAGCCCCAGCATTTT
CASSLTGQGGGQPQHF